The following is a T cell receptor (beta chain) sequence with its context. Germline CDR1 reads MGHRA; CDR2 reads YSYEKL. This CDR3 is 15 amino acids long. After removal of 4 bases from V and 4 bases from J, the junction contained 9 bases not matched to a gene. The data derive from a study of shared clonotypes between healthy human individuals. Whole-study context: Used for every donor were three CD4 naive, three CD4 memory, two CD8 naive and one CD8 memory plate.

This table comes from immunoSEQ multiplex PCR, and its TCRdb copy is limited to in-frame clones, with some not included. The top ten clones hold over 1.5% of a sample with some 2.1 million clones, over 85% of them seen once. Naive CD8 cells comprised CD45RO-negative, CCR7-positively selected cells, excluding terminally differentiated effector memory CD45RA+ cells. This receptor was identified in a man younger than 30 in good health. Some clones in this sample may be carry-over from other donors' samples. This chain connects TRBV4-1 to TRBJ1-2; TRBD1 matches 7 bases. Sequencing input: naive CD8+ T cells from PBMCs. CDR3 region: CASSRTSQGLYGYTF. CDR3 DNA sequence: TGCGCCAGCAGCCGGACATCACAGGGGCTCTATGGCTACACCTTC.